This T cell receptor (beta chain) was recovered during a study of CD8+ T cells in alopecia areata. General study points: Affected lesional scalp, above all in alopecia totalis/universalis, was more clonal than normal scalp.

On this clone itself: The antigen is undetermined.

The sequencing template was cDNA reverse transcribed from extracted RNA. Profiling relied on immunoSEQ multiplex PCR, and the TCRdb table lists in-frame clones only, not all of them. The table has roughly 130,000 clones, approximately 58% seen once. CDR1 LNHDA and CDR2 SQIVND come from the germline V gene (reference sequence). This CDR3 is 16 amino acids long. V trimming: 5 bases; J trimming: 0 bases; junction bases outside the gene matches: 3. The sequences come from CD4+ T cells sorted from blood, collected at week 0. The J gene is TRBJ2-2, the V gene TRBV19; 10 bases fit TRBD2. This clonotype was obtained from a human donor with alopecia areata. CDR3 sequence (DNA): TGTGCCAGTAGTCGGACTAGCGGAACGAACACCGGGGAGCTGTTTTTT. Its translation: CASSRTSGTNTGELFF.